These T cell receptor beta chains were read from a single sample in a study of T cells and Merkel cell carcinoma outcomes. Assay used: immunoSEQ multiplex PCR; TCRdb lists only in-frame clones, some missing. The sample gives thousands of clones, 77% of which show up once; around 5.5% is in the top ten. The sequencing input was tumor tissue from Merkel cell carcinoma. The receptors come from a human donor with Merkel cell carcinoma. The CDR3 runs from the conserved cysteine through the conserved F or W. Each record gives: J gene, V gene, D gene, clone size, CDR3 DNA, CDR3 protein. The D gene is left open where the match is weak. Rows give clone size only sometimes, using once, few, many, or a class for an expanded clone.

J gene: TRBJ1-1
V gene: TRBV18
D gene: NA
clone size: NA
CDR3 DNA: TGTGCCAGCTCATCAGGGGCGAGCGCTGAAGCTTTCTTT
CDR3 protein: CASSSGASAEAFF

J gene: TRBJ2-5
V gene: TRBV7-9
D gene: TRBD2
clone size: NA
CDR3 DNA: TGTGCCAGCAGCGGACTAGCGGGAGAGACCCAGTACTTC
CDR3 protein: CASSGLAGETQYF

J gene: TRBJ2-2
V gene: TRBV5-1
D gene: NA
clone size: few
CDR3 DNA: TGCGCCAGCAGCCTGACAGTTGACACCGGGGAGCTGTTTTTT
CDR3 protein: CASSLTVDTGELFF

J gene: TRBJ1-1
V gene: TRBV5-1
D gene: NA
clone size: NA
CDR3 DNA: TGCGCCAGCAGCTTGGAATCGGGTTTGGGGACTGAAGCTTTCTTT
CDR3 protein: CASSLESGLGTEAFF

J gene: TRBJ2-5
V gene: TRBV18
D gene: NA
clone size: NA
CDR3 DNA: TGTGCCAGCTCACCAAGGAGCATTAGCCAAGAGACCCAGTACTTC
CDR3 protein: CASSPRSISQETQYF

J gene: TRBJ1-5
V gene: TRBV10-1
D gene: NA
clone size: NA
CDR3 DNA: TGCGCCAGCAGCAACCAGGGGAATCAGCCCCAGCATTTT
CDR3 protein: CASSNQGNQPQHF

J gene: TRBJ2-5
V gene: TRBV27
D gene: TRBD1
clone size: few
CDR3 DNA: TGTGCCAGCAGTTCTCGACAGGGGGAGACCCAGTACTTC
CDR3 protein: CASSSRQGETQYF

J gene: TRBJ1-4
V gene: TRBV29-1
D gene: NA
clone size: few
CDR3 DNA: TGCAGCGCCATGGACGGCCCTGGGGAAAAACTGTTTTTT
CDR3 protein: CSAMDGPGEKLFF

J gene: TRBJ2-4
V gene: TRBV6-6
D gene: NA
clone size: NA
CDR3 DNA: TGTGCCAGCAGCCGGGACGACGGGACGGCCAAAAACATTCAGTACTTC
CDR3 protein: CASSRDDGTAKNIQYF

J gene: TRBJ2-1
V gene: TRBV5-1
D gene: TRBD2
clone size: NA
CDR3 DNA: TGCGCCAGCAGCTTGGTAGCGGGAGATTTGGGGAATGAGCAGTTCTTC
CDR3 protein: CASSLVAGDLGNEQFF

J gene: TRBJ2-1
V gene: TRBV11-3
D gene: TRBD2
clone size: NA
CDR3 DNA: TGTGCCAGCAGCAGCGGGAGCGCAGGTCACAATGAGCAGTTCTTC
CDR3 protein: CASSSGSAGHNEQFF

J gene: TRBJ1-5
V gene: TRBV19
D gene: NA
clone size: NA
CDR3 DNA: TGTGCCAGTAGTTCCCTAGACGTCTACAGGGCTGAGGGGCCGCCCCAGCATTTT
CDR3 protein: CASSSLDVYRAEGPPQHF

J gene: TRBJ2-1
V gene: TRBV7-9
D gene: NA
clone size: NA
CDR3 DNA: TGTGCCAGCAGCGAGGCCCTCTCCTACAATGAGCAGTTCTTC
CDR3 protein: CASSEALSYNEQFF

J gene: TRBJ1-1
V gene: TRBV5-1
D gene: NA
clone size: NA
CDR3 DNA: TGCGCCAGCACTGATGGGGGGGCGGTTGTCACTGAAGCTTTCTTT
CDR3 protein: CASTDGGAVVTEAFF

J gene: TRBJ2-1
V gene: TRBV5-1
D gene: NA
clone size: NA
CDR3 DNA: TGCGCCAGCAGCTCCTCCCCCTACAATGAGCAGTTCTTC
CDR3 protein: CASSSSPYNEQFF

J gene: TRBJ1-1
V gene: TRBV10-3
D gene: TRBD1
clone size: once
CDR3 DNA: TGTGCCATCAGTGAGTCGAGGGTGACAGGGCAAAACACTGAAGCTTTCTTT
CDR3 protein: CAISESRVTGQNTEAFF

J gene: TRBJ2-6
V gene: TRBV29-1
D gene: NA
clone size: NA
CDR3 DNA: TGCAGCGGAGTTGTGGCTGGGGCCAACGTCCTGACTTTC
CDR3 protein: CSGVVAGANVLTF

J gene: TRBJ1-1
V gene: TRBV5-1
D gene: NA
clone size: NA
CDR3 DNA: TGCGCCAGCAGCTTGGATCCGACAGGTTTGGGGACTGAAGCTTTCTTT
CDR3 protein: CASSLDPTGLGTEAFF

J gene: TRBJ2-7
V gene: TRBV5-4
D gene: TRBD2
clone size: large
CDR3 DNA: TGTGCCAGCAGCATCGGACTAGACCACGAGCAGTACTTC
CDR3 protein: CASSIGLDHEQYF

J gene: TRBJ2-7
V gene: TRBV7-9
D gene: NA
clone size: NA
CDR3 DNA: TGTGCCAGCAGCCGCGACAGATCTCACGAGCAGTACTTC
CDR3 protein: CASSRDRSHEQYF

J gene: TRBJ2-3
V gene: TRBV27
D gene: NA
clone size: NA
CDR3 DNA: TGTGCCAGCAGTCCACGGGGGACAGATACGCAGTATTTT
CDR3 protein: CASSPRGTDTQYF

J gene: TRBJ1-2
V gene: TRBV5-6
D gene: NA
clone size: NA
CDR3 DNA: TGTGCCAGCAGCTTGTTTCCCCCGGGAACTGGATATGGCTACACCTTC
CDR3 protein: CASSLFPPGTGYGYTF

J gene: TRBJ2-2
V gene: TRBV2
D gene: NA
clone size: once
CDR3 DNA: TGTGCCAGCAGCCCTCCCGGGGAGCTGTTTTTT
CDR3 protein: CASSPPGELFF

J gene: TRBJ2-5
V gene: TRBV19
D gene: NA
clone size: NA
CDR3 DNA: TGTGCCAGTAGTACCCGCCGGACCTTGGGGTGGGAGACCCAGTACTTC
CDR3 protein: CASSTRRTLGWETQYF

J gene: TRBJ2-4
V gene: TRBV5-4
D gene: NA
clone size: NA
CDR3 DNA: TGTGCCAGCAGCTCCCCTGGGCTAGCGAAAGCCAAAAACATTCAGTACTTC
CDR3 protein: CASSSPGLAKAKNIQYF

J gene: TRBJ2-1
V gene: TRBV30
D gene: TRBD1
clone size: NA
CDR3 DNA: TGTGCCTGGATTGGACAGGGGGCGGGTGAGCAGTTCTTC
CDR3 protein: CAWIGQGAGEQFF

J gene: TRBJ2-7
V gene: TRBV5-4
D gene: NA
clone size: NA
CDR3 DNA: TGTGCCAGCAGCTTGGGCGGCGACTACGAGCAGTACTTC
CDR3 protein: CASSLGGDYEQYF

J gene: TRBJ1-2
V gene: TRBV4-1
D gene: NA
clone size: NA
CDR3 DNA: TGCGCCAGCAGCCCCGGGAGCTCAACTAACTATGGCTACACCTTC
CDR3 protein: CASSPGSSTNYGYTF

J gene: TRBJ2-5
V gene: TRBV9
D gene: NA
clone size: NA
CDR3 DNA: TGTGCCAGCAGCGTAGGGAGTGGGACAGAGACCCAGTACTTC
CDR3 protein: CASSVGSGTETQYF

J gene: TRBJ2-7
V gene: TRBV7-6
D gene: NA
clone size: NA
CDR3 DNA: TGTGCCAGCAGCCCATTGACAGTTACCTACGAGCAGTACTTC
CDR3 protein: CASSPLTVTYEQYF

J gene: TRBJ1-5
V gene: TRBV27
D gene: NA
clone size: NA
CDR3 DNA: TGTGCCAGCAGACAGGGACTACAGGGTCAGCCCCAGCATTTT
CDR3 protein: CASRQGLQGQPQHF

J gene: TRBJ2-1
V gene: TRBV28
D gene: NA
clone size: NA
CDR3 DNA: TGTGCCAGCGGGAGAGAGGCCTATGAGCAGTTCTTC
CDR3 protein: CASGREAYEQFF

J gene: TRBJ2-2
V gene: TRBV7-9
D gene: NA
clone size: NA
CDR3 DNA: TGTGCCAGCAGCTTGGACAGAAACACCGGGGAGCTGTTTTTT
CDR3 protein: CASSLDRNTGELFF

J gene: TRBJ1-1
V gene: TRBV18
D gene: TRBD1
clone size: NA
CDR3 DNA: TGTGCCAGCTCACCGGGACAGGGACAGAACACTGAAGCTTTCTTT
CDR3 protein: CASSPGQGQNTEAFF

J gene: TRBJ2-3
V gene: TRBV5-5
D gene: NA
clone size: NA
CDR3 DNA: TGTGCCAGCAGCTGGAGACTTAACACAGATACGCAGTATTTT
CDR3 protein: CASSWRLNTDTQYF

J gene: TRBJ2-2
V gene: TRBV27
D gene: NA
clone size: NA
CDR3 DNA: TGTGCCAGCAGCTTACGACCCTGGGACACCGGGGAGCTGTTTTTT
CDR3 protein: CASSLRPWDTGELFF

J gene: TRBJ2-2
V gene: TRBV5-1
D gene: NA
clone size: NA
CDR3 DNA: TGCGCCAGCAGCTTGACAGGGGAGGGGAGTACCGGGGAGCTGTTTTTT
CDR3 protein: CASSLTGEGSTGELFF

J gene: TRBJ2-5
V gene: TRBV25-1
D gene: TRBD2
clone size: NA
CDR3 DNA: TGTGCCAGCAGTCTTCTGGGGCGGGGGTATAGGGAGACCCAGTACTTC
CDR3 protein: CASSLLGRGYRETQYF

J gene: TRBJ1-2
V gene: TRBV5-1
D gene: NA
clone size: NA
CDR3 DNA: TGCGCCAGCAGCGAGGACTACGGCTATGGCTACACCTTC
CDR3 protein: CASSEDYGYGYTF

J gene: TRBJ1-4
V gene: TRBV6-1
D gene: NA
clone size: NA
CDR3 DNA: TGTGCCAGCAGTTCGGGACGGCGGAATGAAAAACTGTTTTTT
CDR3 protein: CASSSGRRNEKLFF

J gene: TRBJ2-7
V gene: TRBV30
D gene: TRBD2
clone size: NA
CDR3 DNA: TGTGCCTGGAGTGTAACCGGGACTAGCGGGTCCTACGAGCAGTACTTC
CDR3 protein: CAWSVTGTSGSYEQYF

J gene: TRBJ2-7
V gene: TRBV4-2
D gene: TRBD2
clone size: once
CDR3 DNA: TGTGCCAGCAGCCAAGATCCGAGCGGGACCTACGAGCAGTACTTC
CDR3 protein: CASSQDPSGTYEQYF

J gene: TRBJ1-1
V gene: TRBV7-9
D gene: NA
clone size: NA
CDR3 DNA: TGTGCCAGCAGCAATGCTGGGGGTTTGGCTTTCTTT
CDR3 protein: CASSNAGGLAFF

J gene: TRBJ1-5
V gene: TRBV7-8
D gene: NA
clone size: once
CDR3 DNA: TGTGCCAGCAGCTTAGCGGACGGGAGTTCCTTGCCCCAGCATTTT
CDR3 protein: CASSLADGSSLPQHF

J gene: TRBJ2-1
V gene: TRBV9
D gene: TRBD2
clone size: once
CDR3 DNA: TGTGCCAGCAGCGTGGGGACTAGCGGTTACAATGAGCAGTTCTTC
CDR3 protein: CASSVGTSGYNEQFF

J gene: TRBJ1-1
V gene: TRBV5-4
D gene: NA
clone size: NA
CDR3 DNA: TGTGCCAGCAGCTACAGGAACACTGAAGCTTTCTTT
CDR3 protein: CASSYRNTEAFF

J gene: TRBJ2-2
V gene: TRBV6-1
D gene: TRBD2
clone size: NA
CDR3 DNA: TGTGCCAGCAGTTTAGCGGGAGGCCAACCCGGGGAGCTGTTTTTT
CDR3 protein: CASSLAGGQPGELFF

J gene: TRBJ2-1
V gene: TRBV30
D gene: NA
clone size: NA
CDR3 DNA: TGTGCCTGGACCCTAAAAGGGGGGGAGCAGTTCTTC
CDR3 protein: CAWTLKGGEQFF

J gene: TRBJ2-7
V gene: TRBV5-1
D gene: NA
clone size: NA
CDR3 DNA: TGCGCCAGCAGCCCCTCGGGCGGCCAGTACGAGCAGTACTTC
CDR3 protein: CASSPSGGQYEQYF

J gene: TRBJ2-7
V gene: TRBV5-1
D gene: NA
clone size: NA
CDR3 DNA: TGCGCCAGCAGCCCCCGCACGAGGGCCTACGAGCAGTACTTC
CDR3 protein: CASSPRTRAYEQYF

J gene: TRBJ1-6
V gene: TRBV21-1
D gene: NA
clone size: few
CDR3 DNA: TGTGCCAGCAGCATGTCCCCGGGACAGGCGGGTTCACCCCTCCACTTT
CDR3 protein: CASSMSPGQAGSPLHF

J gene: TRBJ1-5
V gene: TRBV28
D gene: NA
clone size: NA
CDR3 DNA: TGTGCCAGCAGTTTAATGGCCGAGGATCAGCCCCAGCATTTT
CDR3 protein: CASSLMAEDQPQHF

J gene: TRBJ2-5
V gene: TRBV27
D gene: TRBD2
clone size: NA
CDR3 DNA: TGTGCCAGCAGTTCCCAGACTAGCGGGAGCGAGACCCAGTACTTC
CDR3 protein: CASSSQTSGSETQYF

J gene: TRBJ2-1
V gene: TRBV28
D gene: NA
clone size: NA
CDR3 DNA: TGTGCCAGCAGTCCTGGACCCAATGAGCAGTTCTTC
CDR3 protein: CASSPGPNEQFF

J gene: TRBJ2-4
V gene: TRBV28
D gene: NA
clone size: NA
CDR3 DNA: TGTGCCAGCAGTATGACCTCGGGTTTTCAGTACTTC
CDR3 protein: CASSMTSGFQYF

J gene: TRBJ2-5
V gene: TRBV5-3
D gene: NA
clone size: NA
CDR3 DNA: TGTGCCAGAAGCCCACCACTAAGACAGGTCCAAGAGACCCAGTACTTC
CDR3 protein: CARSPPLRQVQETQYF

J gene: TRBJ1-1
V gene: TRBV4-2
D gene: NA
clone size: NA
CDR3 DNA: TGTGCCAGCAGCCTACAGACAGATATGAACACTGAAGCTTTCTTT
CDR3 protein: CASSLQTDMNTEAFF

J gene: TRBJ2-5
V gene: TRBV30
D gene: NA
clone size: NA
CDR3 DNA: TGTGCCTGGAGTGTACAAAGGGAGCGAAAAGAGACCCAGTACTTC
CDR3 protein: CAWSVQRERKETQYF

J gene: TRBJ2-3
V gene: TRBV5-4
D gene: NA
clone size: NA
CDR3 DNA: TGTGCCAGCAGCTTGGATAGCACAGATACGCAGTATTTT
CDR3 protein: CASSLDSTDTQYF